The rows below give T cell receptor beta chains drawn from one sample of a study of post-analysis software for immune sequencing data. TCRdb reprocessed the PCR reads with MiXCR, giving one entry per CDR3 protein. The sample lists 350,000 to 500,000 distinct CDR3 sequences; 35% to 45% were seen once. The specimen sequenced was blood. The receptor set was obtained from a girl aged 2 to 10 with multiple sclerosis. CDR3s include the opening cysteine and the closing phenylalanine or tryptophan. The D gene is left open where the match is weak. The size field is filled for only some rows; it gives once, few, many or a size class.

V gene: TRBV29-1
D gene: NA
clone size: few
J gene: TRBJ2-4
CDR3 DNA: TGCAGCGTAGTGGGGAACATTCAGTACTTC
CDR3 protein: CSVVGNIQYF

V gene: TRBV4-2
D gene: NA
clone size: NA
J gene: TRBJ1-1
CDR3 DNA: TGTGCCAGCAGCCAAGATAAGGGTCCGATTGAAGCTTTCTTT
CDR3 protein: CASSQDKGPIEAFF

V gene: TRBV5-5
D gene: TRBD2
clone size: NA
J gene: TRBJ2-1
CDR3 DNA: TGTGCCAGCAGCGTGCTAGCGGGAGCGTCGGTCGGCTACAATGAGCAGTTCTTC
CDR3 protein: CASSVLAGASVGYNEQFF

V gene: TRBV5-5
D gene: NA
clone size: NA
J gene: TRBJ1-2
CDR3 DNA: TGTGCCAGCAGCTCGTCGGGGACTTATGGCTACACCTTC
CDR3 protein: CASSSSGTYGYTF

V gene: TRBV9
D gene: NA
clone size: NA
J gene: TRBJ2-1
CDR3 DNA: TGTGCCAGCAGCGTTGAGGGGGCCTACAATGAGCAGTTCTTC
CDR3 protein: CASSVEGAYNEQFF

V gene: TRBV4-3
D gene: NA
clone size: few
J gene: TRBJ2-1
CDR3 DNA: TGCGCCAGCAGCCAAGGGTCGGCGGAAAACCCTTACAATGAGCAGTTCTTC
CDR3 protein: CASSQGSAENPYNEQFF

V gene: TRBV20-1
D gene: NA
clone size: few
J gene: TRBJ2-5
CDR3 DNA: TGCAGTGACGGAGGGATCCATCATTCAGAGGGGGAGACCCAGTACTTC
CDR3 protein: CSDGGIHHSEGETQYF

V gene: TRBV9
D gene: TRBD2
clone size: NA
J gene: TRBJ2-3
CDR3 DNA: TGTGCCAGCAGCGGTGGGAGGGTCACAGATACGCAGTATTTT
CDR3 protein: CASSGGRVTDTQYF

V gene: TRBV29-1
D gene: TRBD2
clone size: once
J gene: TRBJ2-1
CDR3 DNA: TGCAGCGTTGTATCTGCGGGAGGGCTTCAAAGCTCCTACAATGAGCAGTTCTTC
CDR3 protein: CSVVSAGGLQSSYNEQFF

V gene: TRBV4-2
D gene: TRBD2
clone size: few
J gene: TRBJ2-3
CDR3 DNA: TGTGCCAGCAGCCAAGCAGAGCGGGAGAGAGGCACAGATACGCAGTATTTT
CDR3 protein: CASSQAERERGTDTQYF

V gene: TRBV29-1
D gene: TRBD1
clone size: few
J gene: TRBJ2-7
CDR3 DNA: TGCAGCGTCACTACAGGGGGGCCCCACGAGCAGTACTTC
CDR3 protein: CSVTTGGPHEQYF

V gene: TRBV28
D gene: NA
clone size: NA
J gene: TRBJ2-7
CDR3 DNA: TGTGCCAGCAGGGGGACGGGCGAGCAGTACTTC
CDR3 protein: CASRGTGEQYF

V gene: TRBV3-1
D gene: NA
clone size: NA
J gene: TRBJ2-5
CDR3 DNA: TGTGCCAGCAGCCTCAGGGGACCCCGGGGAGAGACCCAGTACTTC
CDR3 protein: CASSLRGPRGETQYF

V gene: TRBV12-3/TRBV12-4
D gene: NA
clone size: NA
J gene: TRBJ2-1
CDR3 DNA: TGTGCCAGCAGCTGGGGCGCTAACAATGAGCAGTTCTTC
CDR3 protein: CASSWGANNEQFF

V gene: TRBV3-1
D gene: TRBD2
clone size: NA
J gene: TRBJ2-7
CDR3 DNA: TGTGCCAGCAGCCTAAGAGGTAGCGGGAGTTACGAGCAGTACTTC
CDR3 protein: CASSLRGSGSYEQYF

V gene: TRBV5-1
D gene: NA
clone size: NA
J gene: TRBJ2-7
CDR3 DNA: TGCGCCAGCAGCTTGGGACCGGGAGTTAGCACCTACGAGCAGTACTTC
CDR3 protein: CASSLGPGVSTYEQYF

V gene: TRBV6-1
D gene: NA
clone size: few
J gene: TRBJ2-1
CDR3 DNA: TGTGCCAGCAGTCCCGGTCTTACCACAGGGAGCTCCTACAATGAGCAGTTCTTC
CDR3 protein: CASSPGLTTGSSYNEQFF

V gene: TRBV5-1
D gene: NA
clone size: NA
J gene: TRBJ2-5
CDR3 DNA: TGCGCCAGCAGCTTGGAAGGCAGGGGAGAGACCCAGTACTTC
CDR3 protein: CASSLEGRGETQYF

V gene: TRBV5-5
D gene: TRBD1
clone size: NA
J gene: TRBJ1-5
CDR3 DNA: TGTGCCAGCAGCAGGAACAGGGGGAACAATCAGCCCCAGCATTTT
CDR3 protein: CASSRNRGNNQPQHF

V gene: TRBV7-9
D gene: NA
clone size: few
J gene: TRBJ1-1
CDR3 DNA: TGTGCCAGCAGCCCCCAACAGGAGAAGGCTTTCTTT
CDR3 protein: CASSPQQEKAFF

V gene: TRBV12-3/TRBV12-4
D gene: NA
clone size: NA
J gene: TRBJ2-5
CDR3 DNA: TGTGCCAGCAGTCACCGGGGCCAAGAGACCCAGTACTTC
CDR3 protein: CASSHRGQETQYF

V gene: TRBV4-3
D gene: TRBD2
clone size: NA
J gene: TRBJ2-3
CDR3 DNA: TGCGCCAGCTCTCCCGGGACTAGCAATACGCAGTATTTT
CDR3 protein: CASSPGTSNTQYF